The subject of this entry is one TCR beta chain. There are 13 residues in the CDR3. CDR1 SGDLS and CDR2 YYNGEE come from the germline V gene. V dropped 3 bases and J dropped 6 bases, with 11 bases sitting between them. This specimen comes from a study of Ad26.COV2.S vaccination and SARS-CoV-2 variants. This sample's treatment: roughly 20 received Ad26.COV2.S at low or high dose, single or two shots; about 5 received placebo; per-sample allocation not given. Sampling occurred on day 63 after the first vaccine or placebo injection. Method: immunoSEQ multiplex PCR; TCRdb's copy keeps in-frame clones and lacks some. The data contain 240,000 or so clones, roughly 90% of them singletons.

Sequenced material: peripheral blood, taken in a trial of Ad26.COV2.S vaccine versus placebo. This sequence originates from a person aged 18-65 years who received the Ad26.COV2.S COVID-19 vaccine or a placebo. This rearrangement joins TRBV9 to TRBJ2-3; D not certain. The CDR3 sequence: CASSGTLWDTQYF. CDR3 DNA: TGTGCCAGCAGCGGGACCCTTTGGGATACGCAGTATTTT.